The 20 T cell receptor beta chains below all came from one sample that was sequenced in a study of OX40 agonist ivuxolimab in advanced cancers. Repertoires were generated with immunoSEQ multiplex PCR, while TCRdb's copy carries only in-frame clones and drops some. The sample lists 35,000 to 40,000 clones; approximately 92% were seen once. The sequencing here drew on CD4+ or CD8+ T cells sorted from blood, taken in a trial of the OX40 agonist ivuxolimab. The receptors derive from an adult with an advanced solid tumor such as melanoma, head and neck, liver or kidney cancer.

The chain has TRBV7-3 and TRBJ2-1, with D possibly matching TRBD1 (5 bases). CDR3 size: 13 residues. Looked up from germline, CDR1 is SGHTA and CDR2 is FQGTGA. Trimming removed 5 bases at V and 10 bases at J, with 15 bases between. Here the CDR3 reads CASSLIGVSEQFF. The CDR3 bases are TGTGCCAGCAGCCTTATAGGGGTTTCAGAGCAGTTCTTC.

The chain joins TRBV5-1 to TRBJ2-7; D is undetermined. This CDR3 is built from 15 residues. V gave up 0 bases and J gave up 0 bases, with 10 bases separating them. Germline values: CDR1 SGHRS, CDR2 YFSETQ. This CDR3 is CASSLGAGSSYEQYV. Written as DNA, the CDR3 is TGCGCCAGCAGCTTGGGGGCAGGCAGCTCCTACGAGCAGTACGTC.

The gene calls are TRBV5-6 and TRBJ1-1, with D perhaps TRBD1 (6 bases). CDR3 length: 13 residues. Germline loops: CDR1 SGHDT, CDR2 YYEEEE. The ends were cut back, 3 bases at V and 5 bases at J, with 11 bases in the middle. The CDR3 nucleotides read TGTGCCAGCAGCTCAGGGGCGCGGACTGAAGCTTTCTTT. Translated, it gives CASSSGARTEAFF. The full variable domain, in which reference TRBV5-6 and TRBJ1-1 provide the parts outside the CDR3, is DAGVTQSPTHLIKTRGQQVTLRCSPKSGHDTVSWYQQALGQGPQFIFQYYEEEERQRGNFPDRFSGHQFPNYSSELNVNALLLGDSALYLCASSSGARTEAFFGQGTRLTVV.

V is TRBV19 and J is TRBJ2-7, with 9 bases fitting TRBD2. The V and J ends lost 7 bases and 0 bases, in that order; junction bases with no gene match: 7. This CDR3 has 15 amino acids. Germline-derived CDR1 and CDR2 are LNHDA and SQIVND (reference sequence). The CDR3 sequence: CASKEAGGASYEQYF. The CDR3 DNA follows: TGTGCCAGTAAAGAGGCGGGAGGGGCCTCCTACGAGCAGTACTTC.

The chain links TRBV27 to TRBJ1-2; 7 bases fit TRBD1. Per the germline V gene, CDR1 is MNHEY and CDR2 is SMNVEV (reference sequence). The J segment lost 6 bases and the V segment lost 6 bases, leaving 7 bases of the junction unmatched. The CDR3 sequence is 13 residues long. CDR3 bases: TGTGCCAGCAGAAACAGGGGAGGAGATGGCTACACCTTC. Its translation: CASRNRGGDGYTF.

The rearrangement uses TRBV27 and TRBJ2-1; TRBD2 matches at 9 bases. J gave up 7 bases and V 8 bases, and 9 bases lay outside the gene matches. Germline V CDR1 and CDR2: MNHEY, SMNVEV (reference sequence). This CDR3 has 14 amino acids. CDR3 coding DNA: TGTGCCAGCGGTACGAGACTAGCGGTAAATGAGCAGTTCTTC. It translates to CASGTRLAVNEQFF.

Only one count was recorded for this clone. This rearrangement joins TRBV28 to TRBJ2-7; the match to TRBD1 covers 9 bases. CDR3 size: 16 residues. CDR1 is MDHEN and CDR2 is SYDVKM in the germline V gene. Trimming cost V 2 bases and J 3 bases; bases outside gene matches: 8. The CDR3 DNA reads as TGTGCCAGCAGTTTAGGGCCCGGGACAGGGTTCTACGAGCAGTACTTC. Protein: CASSLGPGTGFYEQYF.

V is TRBV7-9 and J is TRBJ1-3; D remains unclear. V lost 4 bases and J 0 bases, leaving 4 bases between the germline ends. CDR1 and CDR2 (germline): SEHNR, FQNEAQ (reference sequence). The CDR3 is made up of 13 amino acids. The CDR3 loop reads CASSSSSGNTIYF. The CDR3, as DNA: TGTGCCAGCAGCTCAAGCTCTGGAAACACCATATATTTT.

The chain joins TRBV28 to TRBJ1-5; possibly TRBD1 for D (5 bases). Germline assignment: CDR1 MDHEN and CDR2 SYDVKM. This CDR3 contains 13 residues. With 8 bases removed from V and 5 bases from J, the gap between germline ends came to 13 bases. The CDR3 loop is CASHGGIYQPQHF. The CDR3 DNA sequence: TGTGCCAGCCACGGGGGGATTTATCAGCCCCAGCATTTT. Supplemented by reference TRBV28 and TRBJ1-5, the full variable domain reads DVKVTQSSRYLVKRTGEKVFLECVQDMDHENMFWYRQDPGLGLRLIYFSYDVKMKEKGDIPEGYSVSREKKERFSLILESASTNQTSMYLCASHGGIYQPQHFGDGTRLSIL.

The chain recombines TRBV9 with TRBJ1-1; D remains unclear. Trimming shortened V by 6 bases and J by 5 bases, and 17 bases separated the two germline ends. The CDR3 is made up of 14 amino acids. CDR1 and CDR2 (germline): SGDLS, YYNGEE. Here the CDR3 reads CASTPGSGGTEAFF. In DNA form, the CDR3 reads TGTGCCAGCACCCCCGGGTCGGGAGGGACTGAAGCTTTCTTT.

V is TRBV4-2 and J is TRBJ2-3, with D perhaps matching TRBD2 (5 bases). Trimming left V 1 base short and J 2 bases short, with 10 bases between. This CDR3 region has 15 residues. The germline V gene has CDR1 LGHNA and CDR2 YNFKEQ. The DNA of the CDR3 is TGTGCCAGCAGCCAAGGGTCGAGGGACACAGATACGCAGTATTTT. Protein sequence: CASSQGSRDTDTQYF.

The gene calls are TRBV6-5 and TRBJ2-1; no clear D gene. CDR1 is MNHEY and CDR2 is SVGAGI in the germline V gene. V lost 2 bases, J lost 6 bases, and 8 bases lay in between. This CDR3 comprises 13 residues. This chain's CDR3 is CASSYRNGNEQFF. CDR3 bases: TGTGCCAGCAGTTACCGTAACGGCAATGAGCAGTTCTTC.

This chain connects TRBV28 to TRBJ1-4; D is unresolved. The CDR3 sequence is 11 residues long. From germline, CDR1 is MDHEN and CDR2 SYDVKM. V was pared by 5 bases and J by 10 bases, with 8 bases between. The CDR3 nucleotides are TGTGCCAGCAGTCCACAAGGAAAACTGTTTTTT. Translating gives CASSPQGKLFF. Full variable domain (missing parts from reference TRBV28 and TRBJ1-4): DVKVTQSSRYLVKRTGEKVFLECVQDMDHENMFWYRQDPGLGLRLIYFSYDVKMKEKGDIPEGYSVSREKKERFSLILESASTNQTSMYLCASSPQGKLFFGSGTQLSVL.

The chain links TRBV6-4 to TRBJ2-7; no reliable D call. Germline values: CDR1 MRHNA, CDR2 SNTAGT. Trimming shortened V by 7 bases and J by 4 bases, and 14 bases separated the two germline ends. The CDR3 covers 13 residues. As DNA, the CDR3 is TGTGCCAGCATCCCTACCTTATTTTACGAGCAGTACGTC. Its protein is CASIPTLFYEQYV.

The chain couples TRBV18 to TRBJ2-7; the D call may be TRBD1 or TRBD2 (5 bases each). Germline assignment: CDR1 KGHSH and CDR2 LQKENI. The CDR3 contains 14 residues. The ends were cut back, 1 base at V and 4 bases at J, with 11 bases in the middle. The CDR3 DNA reads as TGTGCCAGCTCACCACGGGACCAACGATACGAGCAGTACTTC. Residues: CASSPRDQRYEQYF. The variable domain in full, completed from reference TRBV18 and TRBJ2-7, reads NAGVMQNPRHLVRRRGQEARLRCSPMKGHSHVYWYRQLPEEGLKFMVYLQKENIIDESGMPKERFSAEFPKEGPSILRIQQVVRGDSAAYFCASSPRDQRYEQYFGPGTRLTVT.

The chain combines TRBV7-9 with TRBJ1-1; D gene uncertain. Germline values: CDR1 SEHNR, CDR2 FQNEAQ (reference sequence). The CDR3 sequence is 14 residues long. The V end was cut by 4 bases, the J end by 5 bases, with 14 bases between. The CDR3 sequence is CASSSRERRTEAFF. The CDR3, as DNA: TGTGCCAGCAGCTCCCGTGAGAGGCGGACTGAAGCTTTCTTT.

The gene calls are TRBV19 and TRBJ2-2, with a weak D call TRBD2 (6 bases). The germline CDR1 and CDR2 sequences are LNHDA and SQIVND (reference sequence). V lost 6 bases to trimming and J lost 6 bases, with 8 bases between them. This CDR3 comprises 12 residues. The CDR3 sequence is CASRGGPGELFF. Written as DNA, the CDR3 is TGTGCCAGTAGGGGGGGTCCCGGGGAGCTGTTTTTT.

This clone was seen a single time. The rearrangement links TRBV2 to TRBJ2-5; 10 bases map to TRBD1. V was pared by 5 bases and J by 4 bases, with 10 bases of the junction left unmatched. Per germline, CDR1 SNHLY and CDR2 FYNNEI. The CDR3 spans 16 residues. The CDR3 DNA reads as TGTGCCAGCAGTTCACCGTGGGACAGGGGAGGAGAGACCCAGTACTTC. Translating it yields CASSSPWDRGGETQYF.

The chain couples TRBV19 to TRBJ1-1; unclear D gene. Trimming removed 7 bases at V and 0 bases at J, with 9 bases between. CDR3 size: 13 residues. From germline, CDR1 is LNHDA and CDR2 SQIVND (reference sequence). CDR3 in amino acids: CASKEYMNTEAFF. The CDR3, as DNA: TGTGCCAGTAAAGAGTACATGAACACTGAAGCTTTCTTT.

J is TRBJ2-3 and V is TRBV6-6; 9 nucleotides match TRBD1. The ends lost 7 bases at V and 6 bases at J; junction bases unmatched: 11. Germline lookup yields CDR1 MNHNY and CDR2 SVGAGI (reference sequence). This CDR3 spans 15 amino acids. The CDR3: CASTIDRGSGDTQYF. The DNA of the CDR3 is TGTGCCAGCACCATCGACAGGGGGAGCGGTGATACGCAGTATTTT.